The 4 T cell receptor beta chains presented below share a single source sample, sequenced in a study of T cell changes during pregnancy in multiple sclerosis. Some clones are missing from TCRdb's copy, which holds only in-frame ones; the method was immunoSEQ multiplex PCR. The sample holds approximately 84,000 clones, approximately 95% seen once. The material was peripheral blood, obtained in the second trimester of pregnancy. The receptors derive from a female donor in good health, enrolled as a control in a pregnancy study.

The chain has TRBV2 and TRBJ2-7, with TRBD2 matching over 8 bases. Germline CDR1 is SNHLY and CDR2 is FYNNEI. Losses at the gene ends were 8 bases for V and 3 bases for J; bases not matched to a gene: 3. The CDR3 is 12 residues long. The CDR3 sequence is CASRLAGYEQYF. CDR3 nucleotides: TGTGCCAGCCGTCTAGCGGGCTACGAGCAGTACTTC. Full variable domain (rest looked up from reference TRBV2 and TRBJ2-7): EPEVTQTPSHQVTQMGQEVILRCVPISNHLYFYWYRQILGQKVEFLVSFYNNEISEKSEIFDDQFSVERPDGSNFTLKIRSTKLEDSAMYFCASRLAGYEQYFGPGTRLTVT.

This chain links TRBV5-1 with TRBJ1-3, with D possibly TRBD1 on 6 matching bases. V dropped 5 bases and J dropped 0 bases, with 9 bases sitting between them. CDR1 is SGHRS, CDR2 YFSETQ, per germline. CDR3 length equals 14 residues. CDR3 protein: CASRDSISGNTIYF. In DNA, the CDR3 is TGCGCCAGCAGGGACAGTATCTCTGGAAACACCATATATTTT.

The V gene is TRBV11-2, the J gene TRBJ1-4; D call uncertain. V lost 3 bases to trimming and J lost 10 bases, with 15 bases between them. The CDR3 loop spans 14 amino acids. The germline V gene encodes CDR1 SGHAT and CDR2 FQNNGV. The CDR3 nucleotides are TGTGCCAGCAGCTTTTCCTCAAATGTCGGAAAACTGTTTTTT. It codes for CASSFSSNVGKLFF.

The CDR3 nucleotides are TGTGCCAGCAGCACCAAAACGACTAGCGGGAGGTCCAACACCGGGGAGCTGTTTTTT. Residues: CASSTKTTSGRSNTGELFF. The chain recombines TRBV7-2 with TRBJ2-2, with TRBD2 matching over 13 bases. This CDR3 is built from 19 residues. The V gene's germline CDR1 is SGHTA and CDR2 FQGNSA. The ends lost 5 bases at V and 2 bases at J; junction bases unmatched: 11.